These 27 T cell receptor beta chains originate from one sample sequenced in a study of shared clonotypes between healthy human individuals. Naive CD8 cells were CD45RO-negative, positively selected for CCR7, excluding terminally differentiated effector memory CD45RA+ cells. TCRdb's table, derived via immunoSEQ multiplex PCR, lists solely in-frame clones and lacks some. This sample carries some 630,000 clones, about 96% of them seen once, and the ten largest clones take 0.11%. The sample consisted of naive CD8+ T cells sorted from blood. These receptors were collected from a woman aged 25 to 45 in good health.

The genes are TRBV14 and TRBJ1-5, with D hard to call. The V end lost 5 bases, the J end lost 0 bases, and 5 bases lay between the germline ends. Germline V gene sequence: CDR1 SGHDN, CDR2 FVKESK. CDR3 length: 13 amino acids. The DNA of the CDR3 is TGTGCCAGCAGCGAGTTTAGCAATCAGCCCCAGCATTTT. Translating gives CASSEFSNQPQHF.

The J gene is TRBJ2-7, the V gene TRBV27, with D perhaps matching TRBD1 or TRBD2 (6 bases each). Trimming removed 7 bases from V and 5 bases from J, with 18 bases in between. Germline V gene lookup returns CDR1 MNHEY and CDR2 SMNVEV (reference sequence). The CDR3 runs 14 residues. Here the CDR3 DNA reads TGTGCCAGCAAAAGGGGGGCAGCGTCCGACGAGCAGTACTTC. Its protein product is CASKRGAASDEQYF.

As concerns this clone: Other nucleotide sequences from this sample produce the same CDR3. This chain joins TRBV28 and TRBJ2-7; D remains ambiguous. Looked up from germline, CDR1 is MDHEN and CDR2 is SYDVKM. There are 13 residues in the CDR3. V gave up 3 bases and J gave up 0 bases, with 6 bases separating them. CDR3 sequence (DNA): TGTGCCAGCAGTTTCCCCAGCTCCTACGAGCAGTACTTC. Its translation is CASSFPSSYEQYF. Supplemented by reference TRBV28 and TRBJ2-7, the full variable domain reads DVKVTQSSRYLVKRTGEKVFLECVQDMDHENMFWYRQDPGLGLRLIYFSYDVKMKEKGDIPEGYSVSREKKERFSLILESASTNQTSMYLCASSFPSSYEQYFGPGTRLTVT.

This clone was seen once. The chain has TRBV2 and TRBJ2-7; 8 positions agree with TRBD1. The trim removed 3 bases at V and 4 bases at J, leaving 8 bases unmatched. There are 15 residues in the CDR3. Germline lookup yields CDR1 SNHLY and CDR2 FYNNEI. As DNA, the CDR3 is TGTGCCAGCAGTGACGGACAGGGTAACTTTTACGAGCAGTACTTC. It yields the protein CASSDGQGNFYEQYF.

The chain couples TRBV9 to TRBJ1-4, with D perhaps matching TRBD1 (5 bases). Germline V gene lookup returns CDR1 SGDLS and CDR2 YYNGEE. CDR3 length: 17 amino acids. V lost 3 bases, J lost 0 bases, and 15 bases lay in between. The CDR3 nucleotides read TGTGCCAGCAGCGACGGAAAAGGGGATGCAACTAATGAAAAACTGTTTTTT. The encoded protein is CASSDGKGDATNEKLFF.

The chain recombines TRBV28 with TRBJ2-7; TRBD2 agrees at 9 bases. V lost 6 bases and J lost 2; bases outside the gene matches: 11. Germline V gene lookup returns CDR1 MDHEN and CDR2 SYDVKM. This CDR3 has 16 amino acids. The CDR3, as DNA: TGTGCCAGCAGCCGGAGGTGGACTAGCGCAACCTACGAGCAGTACTTC. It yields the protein CASSRRWTSATYEQYF.

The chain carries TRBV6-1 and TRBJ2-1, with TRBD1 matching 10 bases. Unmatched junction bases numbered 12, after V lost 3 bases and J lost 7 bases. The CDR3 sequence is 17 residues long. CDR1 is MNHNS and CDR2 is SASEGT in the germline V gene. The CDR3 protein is CASSESWTGGTVNEQFF. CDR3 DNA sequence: TGTGCCAGCAGTGAGTCGTGGACAGGGGGGACGGTGAATGAGCAGTTCTTC.

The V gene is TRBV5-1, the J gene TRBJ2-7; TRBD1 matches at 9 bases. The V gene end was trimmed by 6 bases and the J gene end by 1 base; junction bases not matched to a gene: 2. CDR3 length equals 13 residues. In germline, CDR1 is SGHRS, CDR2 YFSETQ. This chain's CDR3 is CASKDRGSYEQYF. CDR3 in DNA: TGCGCCAGCAAGGACAGGGGATCCTACGAGCAGTACTTC.

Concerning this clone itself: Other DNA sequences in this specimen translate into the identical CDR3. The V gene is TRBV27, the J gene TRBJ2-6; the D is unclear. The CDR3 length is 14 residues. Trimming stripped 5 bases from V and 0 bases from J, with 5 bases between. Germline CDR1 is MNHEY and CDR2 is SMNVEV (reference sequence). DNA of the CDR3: TGTGCCAGCAGTGTCCGCTCTGGGGCCAACGTCCTGACTTTC. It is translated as CASSVRSGANVLTF.

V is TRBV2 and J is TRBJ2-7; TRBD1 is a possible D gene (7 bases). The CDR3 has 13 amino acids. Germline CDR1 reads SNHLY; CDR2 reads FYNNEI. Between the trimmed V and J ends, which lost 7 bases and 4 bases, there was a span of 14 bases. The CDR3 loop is CASKEGAGYEQYF. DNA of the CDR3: TGTGCCAGCAAGGAGGGGGCAGGTTACGAGCAGTACTTC.

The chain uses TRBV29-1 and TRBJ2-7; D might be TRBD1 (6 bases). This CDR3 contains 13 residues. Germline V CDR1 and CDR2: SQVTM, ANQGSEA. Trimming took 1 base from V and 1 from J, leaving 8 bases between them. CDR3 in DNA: TGCAGCGTTGAAGGACAGGAATCCTACGAGCAGTACTTC. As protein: CSVEGQESYEQYF.

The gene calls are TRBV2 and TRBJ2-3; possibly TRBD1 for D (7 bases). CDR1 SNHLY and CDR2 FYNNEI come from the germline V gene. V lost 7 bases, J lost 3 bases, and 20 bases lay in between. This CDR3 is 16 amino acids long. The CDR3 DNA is TGTGCCAGCACGTACCCAGGGGGAGGAATTACAGATACGCAGTATTTT. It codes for CASTYPGGGITDTQYF.

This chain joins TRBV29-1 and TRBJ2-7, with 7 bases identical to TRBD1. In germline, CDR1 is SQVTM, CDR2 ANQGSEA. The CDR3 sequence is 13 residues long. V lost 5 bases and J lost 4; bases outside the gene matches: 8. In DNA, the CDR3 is TGCAGCGTTAGAGTTCGGGACAGATACGAGCAGTACTTC. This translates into CSVRVRDRYEQYF.

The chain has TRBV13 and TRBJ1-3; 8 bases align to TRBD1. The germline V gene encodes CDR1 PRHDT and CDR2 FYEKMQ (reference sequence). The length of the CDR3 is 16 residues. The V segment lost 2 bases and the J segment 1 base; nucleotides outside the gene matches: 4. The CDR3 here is CASSLQGARSGNTIYF. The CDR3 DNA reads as TGTGCCAGCAGCTTACAGGGGGCGAGATCTGGAAACACCATATATTTT. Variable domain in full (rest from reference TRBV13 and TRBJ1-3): AAGVIQSPRHLIKEKRETATLKCYPIPRHDTVYWYQQGPGQDPQFLISFYEKMQSDKGSIPDRFSAQQFSDYHSELNMSSLELGDSALYFCASSLQGARSGNTIYFGEGSWLTVV.

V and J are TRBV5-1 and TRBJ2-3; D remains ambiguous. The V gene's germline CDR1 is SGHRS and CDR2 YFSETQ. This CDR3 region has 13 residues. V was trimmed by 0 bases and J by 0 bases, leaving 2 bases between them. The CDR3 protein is CASSLESTDTQYF. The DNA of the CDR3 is TGCGCCAGCAGCTTGGAAAGCACAGATACGCAGTATTTT.

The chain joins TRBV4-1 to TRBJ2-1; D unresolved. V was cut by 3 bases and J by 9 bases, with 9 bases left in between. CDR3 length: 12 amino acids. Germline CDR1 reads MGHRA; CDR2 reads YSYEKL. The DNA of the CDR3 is TGCGCCAGCAGCCAGGTCGTCGGTGAGCAGTTCTTC. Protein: CASSQVVGEQFF.

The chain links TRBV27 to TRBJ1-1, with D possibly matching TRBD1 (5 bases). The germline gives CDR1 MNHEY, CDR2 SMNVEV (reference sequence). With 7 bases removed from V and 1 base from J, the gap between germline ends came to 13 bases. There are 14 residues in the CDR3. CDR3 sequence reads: CASTKTGGNTEAFF. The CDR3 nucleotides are TGTGCCAGCACCAAGACTGGGGGGAACACTGAAGCTTTCTTT.

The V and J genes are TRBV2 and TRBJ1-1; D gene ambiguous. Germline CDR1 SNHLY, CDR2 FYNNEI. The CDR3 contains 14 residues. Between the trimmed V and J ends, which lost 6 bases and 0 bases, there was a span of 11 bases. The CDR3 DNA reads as TGTGCCAGCAGCCGGACGGTCCTGAACACTGAAGCTTTCTTT. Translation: CASSRTVLNTEAFF.

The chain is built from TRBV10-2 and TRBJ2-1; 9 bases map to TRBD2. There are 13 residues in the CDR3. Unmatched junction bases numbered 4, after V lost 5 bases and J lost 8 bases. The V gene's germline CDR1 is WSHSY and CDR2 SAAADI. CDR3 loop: CASSPGLAHEQFF. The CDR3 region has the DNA TGCGCCAGCAGTCCGGGACTAGCCCATGAGCAGTTCTTC.

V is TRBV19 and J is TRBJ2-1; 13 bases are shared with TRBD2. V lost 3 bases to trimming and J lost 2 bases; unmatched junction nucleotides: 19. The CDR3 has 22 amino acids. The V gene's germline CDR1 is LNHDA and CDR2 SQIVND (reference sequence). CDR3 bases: TGTGCCAGTAGTATCCTAGTCATCGGGACTAGCGGGACCTTAAGCACCTACAATGAGCAGTTCTTC. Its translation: CASSILVIGTSGTLSTYNEQFF.

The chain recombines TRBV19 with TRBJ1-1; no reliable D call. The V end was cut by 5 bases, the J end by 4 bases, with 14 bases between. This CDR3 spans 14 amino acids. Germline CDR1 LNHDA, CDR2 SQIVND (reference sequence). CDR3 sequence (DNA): TGTGCCAGTAGTTCACACCGGGAGGGCACTGAAGCTTTCTTT. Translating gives CASSSHREGTEAFF. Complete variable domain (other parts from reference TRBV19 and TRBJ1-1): DGGITQSPKYLFRKEGQNVTLSCEQNLNHDAMYWYRQDPGQGLRLIYYSQIVNDFQKGDIAEGYSVSREKKESFPLTVTSAQKNPTAFYLCASSSHREGTEAFFGQGTRLTVV.

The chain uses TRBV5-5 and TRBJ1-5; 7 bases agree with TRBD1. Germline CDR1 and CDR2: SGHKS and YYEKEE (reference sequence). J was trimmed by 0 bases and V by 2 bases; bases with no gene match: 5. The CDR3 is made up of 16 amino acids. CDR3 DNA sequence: TGTGCCAGCAGCTTAACAGGGGTCAATAGCAATCAGCCCCAGCATTTT. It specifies CASSLTGVNSNQPQHF. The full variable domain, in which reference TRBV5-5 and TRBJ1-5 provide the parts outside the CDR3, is DAGVTQSPTHLIKTRGQQVTLRCSPISGHKSVSWYQQVLGQGPQFIFQYYEKEERGRGNFPDRFSARQFPNYSSELNVNALLLGDSALYLCASSLTGVNSNQPQHFGDGTRLSIL.

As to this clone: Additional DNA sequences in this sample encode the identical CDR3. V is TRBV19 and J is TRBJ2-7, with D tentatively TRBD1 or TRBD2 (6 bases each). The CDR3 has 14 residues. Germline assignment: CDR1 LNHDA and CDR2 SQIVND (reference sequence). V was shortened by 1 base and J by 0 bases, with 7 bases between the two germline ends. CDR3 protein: CASSIGGASYEQYF. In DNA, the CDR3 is TGTGCCAGTAGTATAGGGGGGGCCTCCTACGAGCAGTACTTC.

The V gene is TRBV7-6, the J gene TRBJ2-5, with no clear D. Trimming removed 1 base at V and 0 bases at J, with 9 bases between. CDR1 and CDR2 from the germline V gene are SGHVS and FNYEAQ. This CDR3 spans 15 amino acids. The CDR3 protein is CASSLGASDQETQYF. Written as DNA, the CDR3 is TGTGCCAGCAGCTTAGGTGCGTCAGACCAAGAGACCCAGTACTTC.

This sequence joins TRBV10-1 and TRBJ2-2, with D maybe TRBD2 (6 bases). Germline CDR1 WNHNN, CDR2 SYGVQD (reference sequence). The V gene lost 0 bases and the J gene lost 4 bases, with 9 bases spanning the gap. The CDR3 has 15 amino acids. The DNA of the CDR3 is TGCGCCAGCAGTGAGTCTTCGGGAGCCACCGGGGAGCTGTTTTTT. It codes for CASSESSGATGELFF.

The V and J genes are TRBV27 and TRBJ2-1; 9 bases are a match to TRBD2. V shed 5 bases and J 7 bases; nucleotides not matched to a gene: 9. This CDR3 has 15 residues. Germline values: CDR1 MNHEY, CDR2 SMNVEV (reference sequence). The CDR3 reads CASSVGSGSLNEQFF. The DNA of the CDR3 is TGTGCCAGCAGTGTTGGTAGCGGGAGTTTGAATGAGCAGTTCTTC.

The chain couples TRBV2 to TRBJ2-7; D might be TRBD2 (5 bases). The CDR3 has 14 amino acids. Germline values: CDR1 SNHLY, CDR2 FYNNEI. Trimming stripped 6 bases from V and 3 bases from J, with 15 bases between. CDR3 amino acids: CASSPTLGGYEQYF. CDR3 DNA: TGTGCCAGCAGCCCCACATTAGGAGGCTACGAGCAGTACTTC.